This is a list of T cell receptor beta chains from one sample in a study of T cell responses to AZD1222 COVID-19 vaccine. Generated by immunoSEQ multiplex PCR, the TCRdb table keeps only in-frame clones and is missing some. The sample lists 55,000 to 85,000 clones, 84% seen once, with 8% to 10% in the top ten. Sequencing used peripheral blood, obtained on day 0 of AZD1222 vaccination. The receptors derive from an adult in good health. Both conserved end residues are part of each CDR3. A D gene is named only where the DNA matches it firmly. Clone size is shown for a subset of rows, as once, few, many or a class of expanded clone.

abundance	v_gene	d_gene	j_gene	CDR3nt	CDR3aa
few	TRBV28	.	TRBJ2-7	TGTGCCAGCAGTCCAGTAGGACAAGTCTACGAGCAGTACTTC	CASSPVGQVYEQYF
.	TRBV27	.	TRBJ2-7	TGTGCCAGCAGTTTCCCCGTGATCTACGAGCAGTACTTC	CASSFPVIYEQYF
.	TRBV11-2	TRBD1	TRBJ2-7	TGTGCCAGCAGCTTAGTATTAGGGACAGGACCCTACGAGCAGTACTTC	CASSLVLGTGPYEQYF
.	TRBV28	.	TRBJ1-2	TGTGCCAGCAGTTTTTCTGGGACTTTCTATGGCTACACCTTC	CASSFSGTFYGYTF
few	TRBV4-1	.	TRBJ1-6	TGCGCCAGCAGCCAAATTCCGTGGGTGACGGCTAATTCACCCCTCCACTTT	CASSQIPWVTANSPLHF
.	TRBV10-3	TRBD1	TRBJ1-6	TGTGCCATCAGTCCCACGGACAGGGGTAATTCACCCCTCCACTTT	CAISPTDRGNSPLHF
.	TRBV7-3	TRBD1	TRBJ2-2	TGTGCCAGCAGCACAAGGCAGGGGGCGGTCACCGGGGAGCTGTTTTTT	CASSTRQGAVTGELFF
.	TRBV5-1	TRBD1	TRBJ1-2	TGCGCCAGCAGCTTGGAACAGGGGATTTGGGATGGCTACACCTTC	CASSLEQGIWDGYTF
.	TRBV2	.	TRBJ1-1	TGTGCCAGCACCGAGGGCAGAAACGGGCAAGCTTTCTTT	CASTEGRNGQAFF
.	TRBV27	TRBD2	TRBJ2-1	TGTGCCAGCAGCTATACTAGCGGGGGGGTAAATGAGCAGTTCTTC	CASSYTSGGVNEQFF
once	TRBV28	.	TRBJ2-4	TGTGCCAGCAGTTTTGGAGGGACGGAAAACATTCAGTACTTC	CASSFGGTENIQYF
.	TRBV2	.	TRBJ2-2	TGTGCCAGCAGTAGTCAGGGCAACACCGGGGAGCTGTTTTTT	CASSSQGNTGELFF
.	TRBV12-3/TRBV12-4	.	TRBJ1-1	TGTGCCAGCACCGAGGACCCTGTGCGAGGGGCTTTCTTT	CASTEDPVRGAFF
.	TRBV18	TRBD1	TRBJ1-1	TGTGCCAGCTCACGGTATCCGACAGGGGGCGCATGGACTGAAGCTTTCTTT	CASSRYPTGGAWTEAFF
.	TRBV6-5	TRBD2	TRBJ2-7	TGTGCCAGTCGGACTAGCGGGGGGACTGAGCAGTACTTC	CASRTSGGTEQYF
.	TRBV9	.	TRBJ2-3	TGTGCCAGCAGCGTAGGTGGTTCAGGAGGACTATTGACAGATACGCAGTATTTT	CASSVGGSGGLLTDTQYF
.	TRBV7-3	TRBD2	TRBJ2-3	TGTGCCAGCAGCTTCAGCGGGGGGCGGGATACGCAGTATTTT	CASSFSGGRDTQYF
once	TRBV28	.	TRBJ1-2	TGTGCCAGCAGTCCCAGAGCTGGCTACACCTTC	CASSPRAGYTF
.	TRBV11-3	TRBD2	TRBJ2-1	TGTGCCAGCAGCTGGGGGGGGAGCTCCTACAATGAGCAGTTCTTC	CASSWGGSSYNEQFF
.	TRBV6-6	TRBD1	TRBJ1-2	TGTGCCAGCAGTTACTCTCAGGGGGACTATGGCTACACCTTC	CASSYSQGDYGYTF
once	TRBV2	.	TRBJ1-1	TGTGCCAGCAACCCTCTAGGGGTGGGGACCACTGAAGCTTTCTTT	CASNPLGVGTTEAFF
.	TRBV23-1	TRBD1	TRBJ1-5	TGCGCCAGCACCGGGACAGCTCATCAGCCCCAGCATTTT	CASTGTAHQPQHF
.	TRBV6-2/TRBV6-3	.	TRBJ1-5	TGTGCCAGCAGTGACCTCAGGGGTAGCAATCAGCCCCAGCATTTT	CASSDLRGSNQPQHF
.	TRBV2	.	TRBJ1-2	TGTGCCAGCAGTGTTATGGAATCGGGCTATGGCTACACCTTC	CASSVMESGYGYTF
.	TRBV18	.	TRBJ2-7	TGTGCCAGCTCACCAGAGGGACTCCGCCCCCACGAGCAGTACTTC	CASSPEGLRPHEQYF
.	TRBV23-1	.	TRBJ2-7	TGCGCCCCAGCAGATGGTTACGAGCAGTACTTC	CAPADGYEQYF
once	TRBV10-1	.	TRBJ1-3	TGCGCCAGCAGCCAGGGCAAAAACACCATATATTTT	CASSQGKNTIYF
few	TRBV15	TRBD2	TRBJ2-1	TGTGCCACCAGCAGAGAAGGAGCGGGGAGACCCTACAATGAGCAGTTCTTC	CATSREGAGRPYNEQFF